The rows below give T cell receptor beta chains drawn from one sample of a study of cytomegalovirus exposure and HLA in healthy donors. TCRdb's table, derived via immunoSEQ multiplex PCR, lists solely in-frame clones and lacks some. The sample holds 95,000 to 150,000 clones, roughly 14% seen once. Sequenced sample: PBMCs. The receptors derive from a woman aged 18 to 35 in good health and CMV-seronegative. Both conserved end residues are part of each CDR3. D genes are given only for firm matches. Size values are once, few and many counts, or a class for expanded clones, and some rows have none.

clone size	V gene	D gene	J gene	CDR3 protein	CDR3 DNA
-	TRBV28	TRBD2	TRBJ2-2	CASSFGAGAGGELFF	TGTGCCAGCAGTTTTGGAGCGGGAGCGGGCGGGGAGCTGTTTTTT
-	TRBV5-6	TRBD1	TRBJ1-4	CASSLGPPPGGREEKLFF	TGTGCCAGCAGCTTGGGCCCCCCTCCAGGGGGTAGGGAGGAAAAACTGTTTTTT
many	TRBV27	-	TRBJ2-2	CASSYRRAGELFF	TGTGCCAGCAGTTATAGGCGGGCCGGGGAGCTGTTTTTT
few	TRBV4-1	-	TRBJ2-5	CASSQAPTIQETQYF	TGCGCCAGCAGCCAAGCCCCGACTATTCAAGAGACCCAGTACTTC
-	TRBV27	-	TRBJ2-3	CASKPGLSWDTQYF	TGTGCCAGCAAGCCGGGACTTTCTTGGGATACGCAGTATTTT
-	TRBV6-1	-	TRBJ2-7	CASSATASSYEQYF	TGTGCCAGCAGTGCAACCGCTAGCTCCTACGAGCAGTACTTC
-	TRBV30	-	TRBJ1-2	CAWSYSGGYTF	TGTGCCTGGAGCTACAGCGGTGGCTACACCTTC
few	TRBV5-6	TRBD2	TRBJ2-1	CASSSKRGASYNEQFF	TGTGCCAGCAGCTCCAAGCGGGGAGCTTCCTACAATGAGCAGTTCTTC
-	TRBV11-1	-	TRBJ2-7	CASSLASNWVTGEQYF	TGTGCCAGCAGCTTAGCGTCAAACTGGGTGACGGGCGAGCAGTACTTC
-	TRBV28	TRBD1	TRBJ1-5	CASSLPFRRGAGQPQHF	TGTGCCAGCAGTTTACCCTTCCGCAGGGGGGCCGGGCAGCCCCAGCATTTT
few	TRBV30	TRBD2	TRBJ2-2	CAWSRIAGQTGELFF	TGTGCCTGGAGTAGAATAGCGGGACAAACCGGGGAGCTGTTTTTT